What follows are 25 T cell receptor beta chains derived from one specimen sequenced in a study of T cell changes during pregnancy in multiple sclerosis. Clones were sequenced by immunoSEQ multiplex PCR, and TCRdb holds only the in-frame ones, with some missing. Among more than 85,000 clones, approximately 94% were seen once, and the ten largest hold about 1.3%. The specimen comprised peripheral blood, sampled in the second trimester of pregnancy. The receptor source for this set is a female donor with multiple sclerosis, enrolled in a pregnancy study.

The chain couples TRBV30 to TRBJ2-1, with 7 positions matching TRBD1. Germline loops: CDR1 GTSNPN, CDR2 SVGIG (reference sequence). V gave up 0 bases and J gave up 0 bases; unmatched junction bases: 5. The CDR3 loop spans 16 amino acids. The CDR3 DNA follows: TGTGCCTGGAGTGTACAGGGGCTAGCCTCCTACAATGAGCAGTTCTTC. Encoded protein: CAWSVQGLASYNEQFF.

The chain's CDR3 is CASSPTRLDRPQHF. The CDR3 DNA reads TGTGCCAGCAGTCCTACACGGCTGGACAGACCCCAGCATTTT. The chain uses TRBV27 and TRBJ1-5; D may be TRBD1 (6 bases). Looked up from germline, CDR1 is MNHEY and CDR2 is SMNVEV (reference sequence). CDR3 length: 14 residues. V lost 5 bases, J lost 10 bases, and 18 bases lay in between.

This chain links TRBV2 with TRBJ1-5; TRBD1 might be the D (5 bases). The CDR3 runs to 13 residues. From germline, CDR1 is SNHLY and CDR2 FYNNEI. V was cut by 7 bases and J by 1 base, with 8 bases left in between. Here the CDR3 reads CASKRQSNQPQHF. The CDR3 nucleotides are TGTGCCAGCAAACGACAGAGCAATCAGCCCCAGCATTTT.

The chain links TRBV19 to TRBJ2-3; tentatively, D is TRBD1 (6 bases). CDR1 is LNHDA, CDR2 SQIVND, per germline (reference sequence). With 8 bases removed from V and 4 bases from J, the gap between germline ends came to 19 bases. There are 15 residues in the CDR3. The CDR3 here is CASSPGDRWADTQYF. The CDR3 DNA reads as TGTGCCAGTTCTCCCGGTGACAGGTGGGCAGATACGCAGTATTTT. The full variable domain, rest sourced from reference TRBV19 and TRBJ2-3, is DGGITQSPKYLFRKEGQNVTLSCEQNLNHDAMYWYRQDPGQGLRLIYYSQIVNDFQKGDIAEGYSVSREKKESFPLTVTSAQKNPTAFYLCASSPGDRWADTQYFGPGTRLTVL.

J is TRBJ1-3 and V is TRBV6-1, with a possible D match to TRBD1 (6 bases). Trimming cost V 8 bases and J 6 bases, with 17 bases left between them. The CDR3 runs 14 residues. Germline values: CDR1 MNHNS, CDR2 SASEGT. CDR3 sequence (DNA): TGTGCCAGCCCCCGGTGGGGGCAGGAAAACACCATATATTTT. Its protein is CASPRWGQENTIYF.

This clone appeared a single time. V gene TRBV9 combines with J gene TRBJ2-3; tentative D call: TRBD1 (5 bases). Trimming removed 4 bases at V and 8 bases at J, with 20 bases between. Germline values: CDR1 SGDLS, CDR2 YYNGEE. The CDR3 consists of 15 residues. The CDR3 DNA is TGTGCCAGCAGCTTTTCACAGGAGCCGTGGGTTACGCAGTATTTT. Translation gives CASSFSQEPWVTQYF.

This clone showed up just a few times. V is TRBV19 and J is TRBJ1-6; 7 nucleotides agree with TRBD1. The length of the CDR3 is 13 residues. Germline trimming cut 8 bases from V and 6 bases from J; bases unmatched to any gene: 4. CDR1 and CDR2 from the germline V gene are LNHDA and SQIVND (reference sequence). The CDR3 nucleotides read TGTGCCAGTCGGGACAGCCTTAATTCACCCCTCCACTTT. It encodes CASRDSLNSPLHF.

This clone appeared a single time. The chain is built from TRBV9 and TRBJ2-4, with D perhaps matching TRBD2 (5 bases). Germline V gene sequence: CDR1 SGDLS, CDR2 YYNGEE. The CDR3 covers 15 residues. Between the trimmed V and J ends, which lost 3 bases and 0 bases, there was a span of 10 bases. The CDR3 loop is CASSAGLVAKNIQYF. The CDR3, as DNA: TGTGCCAGCAGCGCCGGACTCGTAGCCAAAAACATTCAGTACTTC.

This rearrangement joins TRBV19 to TRBJ1-1; 10 nucleotides line up with TRBD1. This CDR3 contains 15 residues. The germline gives CDR1 LNHDA, CDR2 SQIVND (reference sequence). Losses at the gene ends were 0 bases for V and 11 bases for J; bases not matched to a gene: 9. The CDR3 sequence is CASSIDRGQGVDAFF. CDR3 DNA: TGTGCCAGTAGTATAGATCGTGGACAGGGGGTTGACGCTTTCTTT.

The chain links TRBV10-3 to TRBJ1-6; TRBD1 agrees at 10 bases. After removal of 4 bases from V and 10 bases from J, the junction contained 7 bases not matched to a gene. CDR1 and CDR2 from the germline V gene are ENHRY and SYGVKD. There are 15 residues in the CDR3. The DNA for the CDR3 is TGTGCCATCAGTGTTCGGACAGGGGGTGAATCACCCCTCCACTTT. Its translation is CAISVRTGGESPLHF.

A word on this clone: A junction boundary mismatches the germline segment, possibly from a read error. The CDR3 DNA reads TGTGCCAGCAGCTTAGGCCATGAACTACGACCGGGGGACTTC. Translating gives CASSLGHELRPGDF. The chain uses TRBV5-6 and TRBJ2-7, with D possibly TRBD2 on 6 matching bases. The germline CDR1 and CDR2 sequences are SGHDT and YYEEEE. The CDR3 covers 14 residues.

The gene calls are TRBV4-2 and TRBJ1-5; D is possibly TRBD1 (5 bases). From germline, CDR1 is LGHNA and CDR2 YNFKEQ. V shed 2 bases and J shed 6 bases, with 11 bases lying between them. The CDR3 consists of 14 residues. CDR3 bases: TGTGCCAGCAGCCAAAACAGCGGGGGTCAGCCCCAGCATTTT. Translation: CASSQNSGGQPQHF.

This chain connects TRBV9 to TRBJ1-5, with D unclear. V dropped 0 bases and J dropped 7 bases, with 8 bases sitting between them. The CDR3 contains 13 residues. Germline CDR1 and CDR2: SGDLS and YYNGEE. The chain's CDR3 is CASSVASQQPQHF. CDR3 sequence (DNA): TGTGCCAGCAGCGTAGCTTCCCAGCAGCCCCAGCATTTT. Looking up the rest from reference TRBV9 and TRBJ1-5 gives the full variable domain: DSGVTQTPKHLITATGQRVTLRCSPRSGDLSVYWYQQSLDQGLQFLIQYYNGEERAKGNILERFSAQQFPDLHSELNLSSLELGDSALYFCASSVASQQPQHFGDGTRLSIL.

The sample holds one count of this clone. The chain is built from TRBV7-2 and TRBJ2-7; 7 positions agree with TRBD2. The junction had 8 bases not matched to a gene; V was cut back by 5 bases and J by 1 base. Germline CDR1 SGHTA, CDR2 FQGNSA. This CDR3 contains 15 residues. The CDR3 loop is CASSPLPGGSYEQYF. The CDR3 DNA sequence: TGTGCCAGCAGCCCTTTGCCGGGGGGATCCTACGAGCAGTACTTC.

V usage is TRBV6-5 and J usage is TRBJ1-2; the match to TRBD1 covers 11 bases. J gave up 5 bases and V 6 bases, and 8 bases lay outside the gene matches. This CDR3 has 15 residues. In germline, CDR1 is MNHEY, CDR2 SVGAGI. In DNA, the CDR3 is TGTGCCAGCAGGAGGACAGGGGGCAGTGGATATGGCTACACCTTC. Protein sequence: CASRRTGGSGYGYTF.

This sequence joins TRBV2 and TRBJ1-2; 7 positions match TRBD1. Germline V gene lookup returns CDR1 SNHLY and CDR2 FYNNEI. CDR3 length: 15 amino acids. V trimming: 4 bases; J trimming: 4 bases; junction bases outside the gene matches: 9. The CDR3 DNA follows: TGTGCCAGCAGTGCAGGACAGGAGAACCTCTATGGCTACACCTTC. Translating gives CASSAGQENLYGYTF.

The genes are TRBV5-1 and TRBJ1-2; 7 bases are a match to TRBD1. The germline CDR1 and CDR2 sequences are SGHRS and YFSETQ. The junction had 13 bases not matched to a gene; V was cut back by 3 bases and J by 2 bases. The CDR3 runs 17 residues. CDR3 amino acids: CASSSQGTTGSNYGYTF. The CDR3 nucleotides are TGCGCCAGCAGCTCCCAGGGAACGACAGGGAGCAACTATGGCTACACCTTC. The variable domain in full, completed from reference TRBV5-1 and TRBJ1-2, reads KAGVTQTPRYLIKTRGQQVTLSCSPISGHRSVSWYQQTPGQGLQFLFEYFSETQRNKGNFPGRFSGRQFSNSRSEMNVSTLELGDSALYLCASSSQGTTGSNYGYTFGSGTRLTVV.

In this sample, this clone turned up a few times. This CDR3 reads CASSRSGLAYNEQFF. Written as DNA, the CDR3 is TGTGCCAGCAGTAGGTCGGGACTCGCATACAATGAGCAGTTCTTC. The chain is built from TRBV25-1 and TRBJ2-1; D perhaps matches TRBD2 (6 bases). Germline V gene sequence: CDR1 MGHDK, CDR2 SYGVNS. The V gene lost 5 bases and the J gene lost 4 bases, with 15 bases spanning the gap. The CDR3 totals 15 residues.

The CDR3 DNA sequence: TGTGCCAGCAGCGTAGCGGGGAGTGGCTACACCTTC. Translation: CASSVAGSGYTF. The gene calls are TRBV9 and TRBJ1-2; D gene unclear. This CDR3 contains 12 residues. The V gene's germline CDR1 is SGDLS and CDR2 YYNGEE. Trimming left V 0 bases short and J 7 bases short, with 7 bases between. The complete variable domain, with remaining parts taken from reference TRBV9 and TRBJ1-2, reads DSGVTQTPKHLITATGQRVTLRCSPRSGDLSVYWYQQSLDQGLQFLIQYYNGEERAKGNILERFSAQQFPDLHSELNLSSLELGDSALYFCASSVAGSGYTFGSGTRLTVV.

The CDR3 nucleotides are TGTGCCAGCTCCTGGACTAGCGGGACTTCCTACAATGAGCAGTTCTTC. This translates into CASSWTSGTSYNEQFF. This sequence joins TRBV18 and TRBJ2-1; 12 nucleotides agree with TRBD2. Losses at the gene ends were 6 bases for V and 1 base for J; bases not matched to a gene: 4. CDR3 length: 16 residues. Germline V gives CDR1 KGHSH, CDR2 LQKENI.

The chain recombines TRBV11-2 with TRBJ1-4, with D perhaps matching TRBD1 (5 bases). The V gene's germline CDR1 is SGHAT and CDR2 FQNNGV. The ends were cut back, 5 bases at V and 5 bases at J, with 12 bases in the middle. This CDR3 spans 14 amino acids. CDR3 coding DNA: TGTGCCAGCAGCGTCGACAGCCTAAATGAAAAACTGTTTTTT. The encoded protein is CASSVDSLNEKLFF.

As DNA, the CDR3 is TGTGCCAGCAGTTACGGGTCAGGGGGGTACGAGCAGTACTTC. Protein sequence: CASSYGSGGYEQYF. J is TRBJ2-7 and V is TRBV6-5, with a tentative D call TRBD1 (7 bases). Trimming removed 2 bases at V and 4 bases at J, with 12 bases between. CDR3 size: 14 residues. The germline V gene has CDR1 MNHEY and CDR2 SVGAGI.

The chain joins TRBV6-5 to TRBJ1-5; the D gene is possibly TRBD1 (5 bases). The germline V gene has CDR1 MNHEY and CDR2 SVGAGI. Trimming took off 5 bases at V and 6 bases at J, with 14 bases between the two ends. CDR3 length equals 14 residues. CDR3 in amino acids: CASSGDHGGQPQHF. CDR3 nucleotide sequence: TGTGCCAGCAGTGGGGACCACGGGGGTCAGCCCCAGCATTTT.

For the CDR3, the DNA is TGCGCCAGCAGCTTGGTGTCAGGAGGTAATTACGAGCAGTACTTC. Protein sequence: CASSLVSGGNYEQYF. V and J are TRBV5-1 and TRBJ2-7, with D possibly being TRBD2 (5 bases). The CDR3 length is 15 residues. Germline V CDR1 and CDR2: SGHRS, YFSETQ. Trimming took 0 bases from V and 4 from J, leaving 14 bases between them.

The V and J genes are TRBV30 and TRBJ1-3; D gene ambiguous. CDR1 and CDR2 (germline): GTSNPN, SVGIG (reference sequence). The CDR3 covers 14 residues. Trimming took off 3 bases at V and 0 bases at J, with 9 bases between the two ends. As DNA, the CDR3 is TGTGCCTGGAGGTCCTATTACTCTGGAAACACCATATATTTT. Its protein is CAWRSYYSGNTIYF. Based on the CDR3 plus reference TRBV30 and TRBJ1-3, the full variable domain is SQTIHQWPATLVQPVGSPLSLECTVEGTSNPNLYWYRQAAGRGLQLLFYSVGIGQISSEVPQNLSASRPQDRQFILSSKKLLLSDSGFYLCAWRSYYSGNTIYFGEGSWLTVV.